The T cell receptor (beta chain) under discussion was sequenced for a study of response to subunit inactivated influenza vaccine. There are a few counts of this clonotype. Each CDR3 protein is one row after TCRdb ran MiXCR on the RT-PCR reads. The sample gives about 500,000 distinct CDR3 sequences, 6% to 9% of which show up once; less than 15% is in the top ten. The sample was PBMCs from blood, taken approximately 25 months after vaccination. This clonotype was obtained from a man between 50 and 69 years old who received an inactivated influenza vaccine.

In DNA, the CDR3 is TGTGCCAGCAGTCGGAACTATGAGCAGTTCTTC. This sequence encodes CASSRNYEQFF. The chain carries TRBV12-3 or TRBV12-4 and TRBJ2-1; D gene ambiguous. This CDR3 is built from 11 residues. Trimming removed 5 bases from V and 8 bases from J, with 7 bases in between.